This is a list of T cell receptor beta chains from one sample in a study of T cells after yellow fever vaccination. TCRdb ran MiXCR on the 5' RACE reads and lists one entry per CDR3 protein. This table holds approximately 300,000 distinct CDR3 sequences, 10% to 15% found once. Sample: CD4+ T cells sorted from PBMCs, taken 45 days after the yellow fever booster vaccination. These receptors all stem from a man aged 25 to 40 who received the YFV17D yellow fever vaccine. Each CDR3 is given with its conserved first and last residue. Each record gives: V gene, D gene, clone size, J gene, CDR3 protein, CDR3 DNA. The D gene is left open where the match is weak. Expanded clones get a size class; other rows say once, few or many, or leave the size out.

TRBV24-1,-,-,TRBJ2-2,CATSDVPRGGAGSNTGELFF,TGTGCCACCAGTGATGTACCCAGGGGGGGAGCGGGCTCCAACACCGGGGAGCTGTTTTTT
TRBV6-2/TRBV6-3,-,few,TRBJ2-7,CASSPMGPYEQYF,TGTGCCAGCAGTCCTATGGGCCCTTACGAGCAGTACTTC
TRBV12-5,-,-,TRBJ2-1,CASGSITGYNEQFF,TGTGCTAGTGGAAGCATCACGGGGTACAATGAGCAGTTCTTC
TRBV15,-,-,TRBJ1-5,CATSPRGQGRGNQPQHF,TGTGCCACCAGCCCGCGGGGGCAGGGACGGGGCAATCAGCCCCAGCATTTT
TRBV4-2,-,-,TRBJ1-2,CASSQDRGGYTF,TGTGCCAGCAGCCAAGATAGGGGAGGCTACACCTTC
TRBV19,TRBD1,few,TRBJ2-1,CASTSKLGTGGLNNEQFF,TGTGCCAGTACCTCAAAACTTGGGACAGGCGGCCTAAACAATGAGCAGTTCTTC
TRBV15,-,few,TRBJ2-1,CATSRGGGRIVSYNEQFF,TGTGCCACCAGCAGAGGTGGGGGGCGGATTGTTTCCTATAATGAGCAGTTCTTC
TRBV5-1,-,few,TRBJ2-5,CASSVTGPQETQYF,TGCGCCAGCAGCGTGACCGGGCCACAAGAGACCCAGTACTTC
TRBV7-9,TRBD1,-,TRBJ1-2,CASSSGDRGYTF,TGTGCCAGCAGCTCAGGGGACAGGGGCTACACCTTC
TRBV5-1,-,few,TRBJ2-5,CASSSDSRQETQYF,TGCGCCAGCAGCTCAGACAGCCGGCAAGAGACCCAGTACTTC
TRBV5-1,-,-,TRBJ2-7,CASSLAAANYEQYF,TGCGCCAGCAGCTTGGCCGCAGCCAACTACGAGCAGTACTTC
TRBV18,-,-,TRBJ2-3,CASSPPAGSRADTQYF,TGTGCCAGCTCACCACCCGCCGGGAGTCGCGCAGATACGCAGTATTTT
TRBV5-1,-,few,TRBJ2-3,CASSTRTSTDTQYF,TGCGCCAGCAGCACAAGGACCAGCACAGATACGCAGTATTTT
TRBV12-3/TRBV12-4,-,-,TRBJ2-4,CASSLGRAKNIQYF,TGTGCCAGCAGTTTGGGGCGGGCCAAAAACATTCAGTACTTC
TRBV5-1,TRBD1,-,TRBJ1-3,CASSLREHRGAGNTIYF,TGCGCCAGCAGCTTGCGGGAGCACAGGGGAGCTGGAAACACCATATATTTT
TRBV20-1,-,-,TRBJ2-6,CSARDPFFDSPGANVLTF,TGCAGTGCTAGAGATCCTTTTTTTGACTCACCTGGGGCCAACGTCCTGACTTTC
TRBV4-3,TRBD1,-,TRBJ2-1,CASSQEANPRGNEQFF,TGCGCCAGCAGCCAGGAGGCTAACCCCAGGGGGAATGAGCAGTTCTTC
TRBV20-1,TRBD2,few,TRBJ2-1,CSARNPGLAGGFEQFF,TGCAGTGCTAGAAACCCGGGACTAGCGGGAGGGTTTGAGCAGTTCTTC
TRBV7-2,TRBD1,few,TRBJ2-7,CASRTGTGNEQYF,TGTGCCAGCAGGACCGGGACAGGGAACGAGCAGTACTTC
TRBV7-2,TRBD1,few,TRBJ2-7,CASSSDRDGEQYF,TGTGCCAGCAGCTCTGACAGGGATGGCGAGCAGTACTTC
TRBV3-1,-,few,TRBJ1-3,CASSQESTGRTDTIYF,TGTGCCAGCAGCCAAGAAAGTACAGGGAGGACGGACACCATATATTTT
TRBV7-2,-,-,TRBJ1-4,CASSVMGGDLFF,TGTGCCAGCAGCGTTATGGGGGGGGACCTGTTTTTT
TRBV27,-,-,TRBJ1-5,CASSLRPDPNQPQHF,TGTGCCAGCAGTTTAAGGCCAGATCCAAATCAGCCCCAGCATTTT
TRBV7-2,TRBD2,-,TRBJ2-1,CASSLAGLVQSYNEQFF,TGTGCCAGCAGCTTAGCGGGACTAGTACAATCCTACAATGAGCAGTTCTTC
TRBV10-3,-,-,TRBJ2-2,CAITASGGGHTGELFF,TGTGCCATCACCGCGTCAGGCGGAGGCCACACCGGGGAGCTGTTTTTT
TRBV20-1,TRBD2,few,TRBJ2-7,CSARDPRLAGDSEQYF,TGCAGTGCTAGAGATCCCCGACTAGCGGGAGATTCGGAGCAGTACTTC
TRBV18,-,-,TRBJ1-5,CASSTTGSNQPQHF,TGTGCCAGCTCAACGACGGGTAGCAATCAGCCCCAGCATTTT
TRBV5-5,TRBD2,-,TRBJ2-7,CASSLVASGSSSYEQYF,TGTGCCAGCAGCTTGGTGGCTAGCGGGTCTAGCTCCTACGAGCAGTACTTC
TRBV25-1,TRBD2,few,TRBJ2-4,CASTTSGSENIQYF,TGTGCCAGCACCACTAGCGGGAGTGAAAACATTCAGTACTTC
TRBV19,TRBD1,few,TRBJ2-7,CASSFGTGESYEQYF,TGTGCCAGTAGTTTCGGGACAGGGGAATCTTACGAGCAGTACTTC
TRBV12-3/TRBV12-4,-,-,TRBJ2-7,CASSFRTQYEQYF,TGTGCCAGCAGTTTCAGGACCCAGTACGAGCAGTACTTC
TRBV20-1,-,few,TRBJ2-7,CSASYRGNSEEYF,TGCAGTGCTAGTTACCGGGGAAACTCAGAGGAGTACTTC
TRBV7-2,-,-,TRBJ2-5,CASSLVTSETQYF,TGTGCCAGCAGCTTGGTGACTTCGGAGACCCAGTACTTC
TRBV24-1,-,few,TRBJ2-7,CATSEEDGTYEQYF,TGTGCCACCAGTGAGGAGGACGGAACCTACGAGCAGTACTTC
TRBV18,TRBD2,few,TRBJ2-7,CASSPATSGGNEQYF,TGTGCCAGCTCACCAGCGACTAGCGGGGGGAACGAGCAGTACTTC
TRBV29-1,-,few,TRBJ2-5,CSDEQGDTETQYF,TGCAGCGATGAACAGGGTGACACGGAGACCCAGTACTTC
TRBV6-6,-,few,TRBJ2-1,CASSPEREQFF,TGTGCCAGCAGTCCAGAGCGTGAGCAGTTCTTC
TRBV7-2,-,-,TRBJ2-7,CASSTGPSSGYEQYF,TGTGCCAGCAGTACAGGGCCATCATCAGGATACGAGCAGTACTTC
TRBV12-3/TRBV12-4,-,-,TRBJ2-3,CASSPDSGYHTDPQYF,TGTGCCAGCAGTCCGGACAGCGGATATCACACAGATCCGCAGTATTTT
TRBV7-2,TRBD2,-,TRBJ2-2,CASSSSGSRFTGELFF,TGTGCCAGCAGCTCCAGCGGGAGTCGTTTCACCGGGGAGCTGTTTTTT
TRBV6-5,TRBD2,few,TRBJ2-7,CASSYSRPGGGSGYEQYF,TGTGCCAGCAGTTACTCCCGCCCGGGAGGAGGATCGGGCTACGAGCAGTACTTC
TRBV29-1,-,few,TRBJ2-2,CSVEKTGTRTGELFF,TGCAGCGTTGAGAAAACCGGGACACGTACCGGGGAGCTGTTTTTT
TRBV12-3/TRBV12-4,TRBD1,-,TRBJ2-7,CASRFEGTGRDEQYF,TGTGCCAGCAGATTCGAAGGGACAGGGCGTGACGAGCAGTACTTC
TRBV4-2,-,few,TRBJ2-1,CASSQEGYEQFF,TGTGCCAGCAGCCAAGAAGGTTATGAGCAGTTCTTC
TRBV29-1,-,-,TRBJ2-5,CSGGPRETQYF,TGCAGCGGAGGGCCCAGGGAGACCCAGTACTTC
TRBV28,-,many,TRBJ2-1,CASIMAGTSSYNEQFF,TGTGCCAGCATAATGGCCGGGACTTCTTCCTACAATGAGCAGTTCTTC
TRBV29-1,TRBD2,-,TRBJ2-1,CSVATSGAYNEQFF,TGCAGCGTGGCGACTAGCGGGGCCTACAATGAGCAGTTCTTC
TRBV20-1,-,-,TRBJ2-7,CSGRPPGRSYEQYF,TGCAGTGGCCGACCCCCGGGACGCTCCTACGAGCAGTACTTC
TRBV5-6,-,few,TRBJ2-3,CASSSEGRGSTDTQYF,TGTGCCAGCAGCTCGGAGGGCAGGGGAAGCACAGATACGCAGTATTTT
TRBV7-9,-,few,TRBJ2-3,CASSSSEGGDTQYF,TGTGCCAGCAGCTCATCGGAGGGAGGAGATACGCAGTATTTT
TRBV7-2,TRBD2,-,TRBJ2-1,CASSELAGVRGEQFF,TGTGCCAGCAGCGAACTAGCGGGAGTAAGGGGGGAGCAGTTCTTC
TRBV3-1,TRBD2,many,TRBJ2-3,CASSQSRLAGAVDTQYF,TGTGCCAGCAGCCAGTCCCGACTAGCGGGAGCGGTAGATACGCAGTATTTT
TRBV20-1,-,few,TRBJ2-6,CSASGQGQAGANVLTF,TGCAGTGCTAGTGGGCAGGGCCAGGCTGGGGCCAACGTCCTGACTTTC
TRBV5-1,-,few,TRBJ2-3,CASSSREGGTDTQYF,TGCGCCAGCAGCTCTCGAGAGGGCGGCACAGATACGCAGTATTTT
TRBV20-1,-,-,TRBJ2-3,CSAYPPWGGRRDTQYF,TGCAGTGCTTACCCACCTTGGGGGGGGCGCAGGGATACGCAGTATTTT